The TCR beta chain under discussion was sequenced for a study of spatial heterogeneity in lung cancer (dated 2019 in TCRdb). About the full investigation: More beta-chain than alpha-chain transcripts were consistently detected, likely reflecting higher beta-chain transcript abundance. Nonsynonymous mutation counts, determined by whole-exome sequencing of tumor tissue, were related to TCR repertoire features. In the raw uncorrected reads, each unique combination of TCR and UMI appeared more than ten times on average. At surgery, both alpha and beta chains were TCR-sequenced in under 250 tumor regions, approximately 64 matched nontumor lung samples and around 50 PBMC samples. In non-small cell lung cancer, the study made a quantitative comparison of TCR alpha and beta repertoires among multiple tumor regions, matched nontumor lung and blood.

This clonotype appeared many times. Its cognate antigen has yet to be identified. No much larger clone exists at a distance of one base, and base qualities are not known. According to the study, the label for this sample's time point signals: sample taken at primary tumor resection. For TCR sequencing, whole RNA was extracted from tumor and nontumor lung tissue, or from cryopreserved PBMC samples, and no cell sorting was done. Samples were obtained from approximately 72 patients with early-stage, untreated non-small cell lung cancer from the lung TRACERx cohort. Only patients with enough RNA available from two or more tumor regions were chosen for TCR sequencing. The library was produced with 5' RACE. The run used a NextSeq 500. In the TCR library protocol, a unique molecular identifier was attached to each TCR cDNA molecule so that PCR and sequencing errors could be corrected. As for how the authors treated the data: TCR identification, UMI-based error correction and CDR3 extraction were all carried out with Decombinator tools. TCRs above a frequency of 2 per 1,000, corresponding to the top 1% of the tumor frequency distribution, were defined as expanded. Each repertoire was subsampled 100 times to 5,000 TCRs, after which Renyi diversity was computed with the R vegan package. CDR3 similarity networks were built from amino acid triplet string-kernel similarity, with CDR3s being connected when pairwise similarity was above 0.82. TCRdb redid the processing of the public reads, applying fastp at Q25 and MiXCR, and retained in-frame beta chains. When rows share a CDR3 protein, they turn into one entry using the most common DNA and genes. In this record, the V and J calls reflect TCRdb's handling and not the investigators' own analysis. The sample includes some 100,000 distinct CDR3 sequences, with approximately 8.5% observed a single time. Roughly 7.2% of the sample is taken by the ten largest.

General conclusions and limits of the study: Ubiquitous expanded tumor TCRs were detected in blood more often at tumor resection than at routine follow-up. Confirming at a functional level the hypothesis that regional TCRs recognize regional mutations was considered to require additional single-cell paired TCR alpha and beta sequencing.

Deletion took 2 bases off V and 0 bases off J, with a span of 11 bases between the germline ends. The CDR3 contains 16 residues, cysteine and phenylalanine counted. Only the CDR3 region is kept as DNA, spanning 48 bases read in frame from base 1. Per the germline V gene, SGHVS is the CDR1 and FQNEAQ is the CDR2. This chain joins TRBV7-8 to TRBJ2-1; the D segment cannot be called with confidence. The sample here was PBMCs, taken at surgery. The TCR originated in a male donor with early-stage non-small cell lung cancer. The CDR3 protein is CASSLWPKGSYNEQFF. Here is the DNA: TGTGCCAGCAGCTTATGGCCGAAGGGCTCCTACAATGAGCAGTTCTTC.